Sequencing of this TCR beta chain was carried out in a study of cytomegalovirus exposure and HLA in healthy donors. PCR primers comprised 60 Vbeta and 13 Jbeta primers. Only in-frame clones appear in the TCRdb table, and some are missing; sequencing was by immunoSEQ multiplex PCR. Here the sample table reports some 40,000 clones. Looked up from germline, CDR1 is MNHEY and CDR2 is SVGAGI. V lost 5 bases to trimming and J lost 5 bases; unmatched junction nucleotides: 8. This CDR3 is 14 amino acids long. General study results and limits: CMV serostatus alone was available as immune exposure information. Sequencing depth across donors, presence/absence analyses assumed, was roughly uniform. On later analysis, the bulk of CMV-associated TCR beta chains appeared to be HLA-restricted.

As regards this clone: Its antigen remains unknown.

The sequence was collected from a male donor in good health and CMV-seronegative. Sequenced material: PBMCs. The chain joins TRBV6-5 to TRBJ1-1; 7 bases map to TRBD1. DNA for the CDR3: TGTGCCAGCAGTAAAGACAGGGTACATACTGAAGCTTTCTTT. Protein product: CASSKDRVHTEAFF.